Below, one TCR beta chain is given with its context. No antigen is known for it. No much larger clonotype is one base removed from it; base qualities were not supplied. These data belong to a study of graft-versus-host responses after intestinal transplantation listed by TCRdb under 2021. For the study in its entirety: The transplants that recipients got were multivisceral, liver-intestinal, or isolated intestinal. Graft-versus-host and host-versus-graft alloreactive T cell clones were tracked in the graft, circulation and bone marrow after intestinal transplantation using bulk TCR-beta CDR3 sequencing. Donor T cell macrochimerism was defined as a peak of at least 4% donor T cells among recipient peripheral blood mononuclear cells. Samples from a few later patients were sequenced in-house on an Illumina MiSeq with MiXCR processing rather than by the commercial service. To identify alloreactive clones, pre-transplant mixed lymphocyte reaction products were sequenced and then compared with unstimulated pre-transplant donor and recipient T cells. Every recipient was given anti-thymocyte globulin induction, then maintenance tacrolimus and steroids for around three years. The cohort enrolled under 25 intestinal transplant recipients including one retransplant, and 3 patients lacking pretransplant specimens were excluded.

The junction shows trimming of 1 base on V and 7 bases on J, plus 1 base between the germline ends. Its CDR3 holds 10 amino acids, cysteine through phenylalanine. Only the CDR3 region is kept as DNA, spanning 30 bases read in frame from base 1. The germline V gene (reference sequence) sets CDR1 to SEHNR and CDR2 to FQNEAQ. Overall study results and their limits: In patients with donor T cell macrochimerism, the allografts had high GvH to HvG T cell clonal ratios. Early after transplant, peak levels of circulating GvH clones were found to be associated with declines in HvG clones. Conclusions were limited by the relatively low number and heterogeneity of intestinal transplant patients. GvH clones turned up in recipient bone marrow, with some appearing earlier in ileal mucosa or blood, a pattern consistent with an intestinal mucosal origin.

The receptor library was made with the immunoSEQ multiplex PCR assay. For most patients, genomic DNA was isolated with the Qiagen DNeasy Blood and Tissue Kit and sent frozen to Adaptive Biotechnologies for TCR sequencing. Adaptive Biotechnologies carried out high-throughput TCR-beta CDR3 sequencing of genomic DNA for most patients. The paper's processing steps were these. TCR sequencing data for roughly 18 patients were retrieved from Adaptive's ImmunoSEQ software; three other patients were processed with MiXCR and VDJtools. CD4 versus CD8 sorting errors were corrected by removing sequences found in both subsets at a frequency ratio below 5:1. CDR3 nucleotide sequences shared between donor and recipient were removed because their origin could not be assigned. Alloreactive clones required at least 2-fold expansion over unstimulated cells and minimum CFSE-low frequency of 0.002% (template counts) or 0.001% (read counts). Mappable clones were those detected in sequenced pre-transplant spleen, lymph node, or MLR CFSE-low populations of the donor or recipient. The cumulative frequency of alloreactive clones was calculated as a percentage of all sequences, weighted by copy number. Entries here come from immuneACCESS through TCRdb and include only in-frame sequences with V and J called. Some clones fail to appear in such tables; in the studies checked, an unresolved V gene covers under half of the shortfall, and the cause of the remainder is unknown. V and J calls and clone size come straight from that table; D and trimming were deduced from the DNA. The sample table holds about 110,000 clones, of which around 92% were seen once. Clones ranked in the top ten supply around 1.2% of the sample.

The time point label here, explained by the study, means: cells obtained before transplantation from donor or recipient. CD3+CD4+ and CD3+CD8+ populations were FACS-sorted from unstimulated pre-transplant donor and recipient cells taken from spleen or lymph nodes. Sequences were derived from unstimulated CD8+ T cells sorted from spleen or lymph node cells, sampled before transplant. The V and J genes are TRBV7-9 and TRBJ2-5; there is no confident call for the D gene. This sequence was found in a human donor who was the organ donor for an intestinal transplant. Here is the DNA: TGTGCCAGCAGCTTAGGGACCCAGTACTTC. Its protein product is CASSLGTQYF.